The clone carrying this T cell receptor (beta chain) was seen a handful of times. The antigen is not known. The V and J ends lost 8 bases and 2 bases respectively, with 13 bases between them. CDR3 size: 13 residues. The germline V gene encodes CDR1 SGHTA and CDR2 FQGNSA. Unique molecular identifiers were built into the TCRbeta library. TCRdb re-called the PCR reads through MiXCR, storing one row per CDR3 protein. The sample shows about 210,000 distinct CDR3 sequences, roughly 18% of them seen only once. These data come from a study of T-cell reconstitution after alpha-beta-depleted transplantation in children. Findings and limits, study-wide: The high TCRbeta diversity at day 60 in some patients came from surviving recipient T cells and thymic progenitors. Fresh T-cell production supplied most of the T-cell counts and diversity seen one year after transplant.

The specimen was PBMCs, mostly from graft donor cells, collected 360 days after TCRalphabeta/CD19-depleted stem cell transplant. The TCR comes from a male patient between 2 and 15 years old who had a stem cell transplant for acute lymphoblastic leukemia, so the T cells may come from the graft donor. The chain combines TRBV7-2 with TRBJ2-7; TRBD2 is a possible D gene (5 bases). The CDR3 loop reads CASRRTFAYEQYF. The DNA of the CDR3 is TGTGCCAGCCGCCGGACTTTTGCCTACGAGCAGTACTTC. Drawing the rest from reference TRBV7-2 and TRBJ2-7, the complete variable domain is GAGVSQSPSNKVTEKGKDVELRCDPISGHTALYWYRQSLGQGLEFLIYFQGNSAPDKSGLPSDRFSAERTGGSVSTLTIQRTQQEDSAVYLCASRRTFAYEQYFGPGTRLTVT.